Each of the 27 T cell receptor beta chains below was sequenced from the same sample in a study of blood T cell repertoires in COVID-19. Using immunoSEQ multiplex PCR, the repertoire was profiled, and TCRdb retains in-frame clones only, with some absent. The sample shows about 36,000 clones, over 80% of them seen only once. The sequencing input was peripheral blood. Receptors were obtained from a human donor in a cohort sampled during active COVID-19.

The CDR3 DNA sequence: TGTGCCAGCCCCAAGGACAGCTCTGGAAACACCATATATTTT. Translated, it gives CASPKDSSGNTIYF. The chain joins TRBV2 to TRBJ1-3; D possibly corresponds to TRBD1 (6 bases). The germline CDR1 and CDR2 sequences are SNHLY and FYNNEI. This CDR3 comprises 14 residues. Trimming left V 8 bases short and J 0 bases short, with 11 bases between. The full variable domain, rest sourced from reference TRBV2 and TRBJ1-3, is EPEVTQTPSHQVTQMGQEVILRCVPISNHLYFYWYRQILGQKVEFLVSFYNNEISEKSEIFDDQFSVERPDGSNFTLKIRSTKLEDSAMYFCASPKDSSGNTIYFGEGSWLTVV.

The chain couples TRBV27 to TRBJ1-6; 8 bases are shared with TRBD1. The V gene's germline CDR1 is MNHEY and CDR2 SMNVEV (reference sequence). Trimming at V came to 6 bases and at J to 7 bases, leaving 8 bases not matched to a gene. The CDR3 is 15 residues long. CDR3 in DNA: TGTGCCAGCAGGGGCTGGACAGGGACAAATTCACCCCTCCACTTT. Protein product: CASRGWTGTNSPLHF.

The chain recombines TRBV7-9 with TRBJ2-6; the D gene is possibly TRBD2 (7 bases). Trimming took off 5 bases at V and 2 bases at J, with 10 bases between the two ends. Germline V gene sequence: CDR1 SEHNR, CDR2 FQNEAQ (reference sequence). This CDR3 is built from 15 residues. CDR3 residues: CASSQGGAGANVLTF. The CDR3 bases are TGTGCCAGCAGCCAAGGGGGGGCTGGGGCCAACGTCCTGACTTTC.

V is TRBV2 and J is TRBJ2-3, with 9 positions matching TRBD1. The V gene's germline CDR1 is SNHLY and CDR2 FYNNEI. CDR3 length equals 15 residues. The J segment lost 4 bases and the V segment lost 6 bases, leaving 8 bases of the junction unmatched. Written as DNA, the CDR3 is TGTGCCAGCAGCCCGGACAGGGGTCTGTCAGATACGCAGTATTTT. Amino acid sequence: CASSPDRGLSDTQYF.

The rearrangement uses TRBV27 and TRBJ1-5, with 9 bases matching TRBD1. Germline V gene lookup returns CDR1 MNHEY and CDR2 SMNVEV (reference sequence). Trimming removed 5 bases from V and 3 bases from J; junction bases left unmatched: 8. The CDR3 loop spans 16 amino acids. CDR3 protein: CASSPWTGVNNQPQHF. CDR3 coding DNA: TGTGCCAGCAGTCCCTGGACAGGGGTGAACAATCAGCCCCAGCATTTT.

The chain recombines TRBV3-1 (or the pseudogene TRBV3-2) with TRBJ2-4, with 7 bases fitting TRBD2. This CDR3 contains 13 residues. The ends lost 1 base at V and 6 bases at J; junction bases unmatched: 0. The germline V gene encodes CDR1 LGHDT and CDR2 YNNKEL (reference sequence). The CDR3 DNA is TGTGCCAGCAGCCAAGGGGGGGGAAACATTCAGTACTTC. Translation: CASSQGGGNIQYF.

The chain has TRBV30 and TRBJ1-1; tentative D call: TRBD1 (6 bases). The CDR3 is made up of 15 amino acids. Trimming left V 3 bases short and J 4 bases short, with 18 bases between. In germline, CDR1 is GTSNPN, CDR2 SVGIG (reference sequence). The CDR3, as DNA: TGTGCCTGGAGATATGGGAGGGGGTTAGGCACTGAAGCTTTCTTT. Its translation: CAWRYGRGLGTEAFF. The full variable domain, completed using reference TRBV30 and TRBJ1-1, is SQTIHQWPATLVQPVGSPLSLECTVEGTSNPNLYWYRQAAGRGLQLLFYSVGIGQISSEVPQNLSASRPQDRQFILSSKKLLLSDSGFYLCAWRYGRGLGTEAFFGQGTRLTVV.

The V and J genes are TRBV25-1 and TRBJ1-1, with D uncertain. CDR1 is MGHDK, CDR2 SYGVNS, per germline. This CDR3 has 8 residues. Trimming removed 11 bases at V and 8 bases at J, with 6 bases between. The CDR3 DNA reads TGTGCCGGCCCGGAAGCTTTCTTT. Amino acid sequence: CAGPEAFF. The full variable domain, completed using reference TRBV25-1 and TRBJ1-1, is EADIYQTPRYLVIGTGKKITLECSQTMGHDKMYWYQQDPGMELHLIHYSYGVNSTEKGDLSSESTVSRIRTEHFPLTLESARPSHTSQYLCAGPEAFFGQGTRLTVV.

The rearrangement links TRBV28 to TRBJ2-5; D is perhaps TRBD1 (7 bases). V was trimmed by 5 bases and J by 1 base, leaving 17 bases between them. CDR1 MDHEN and CDR2 SYDVKM come from the germline V gene. The CDR3 totals 16 residues. The CDR3 DNA sequence: TGTGCCAGCAGTCCACTCGGAGGGGGCCGCCAAGAGACCCAGTACTTC. Its protein product is CASSPLGGGRQETQYF.

V usage is TRBV3-1 (or the pseudogene TRBV3-2) and J usage is TRBJ1-5; 7 positions agree with TRBD1. This CDR3 is 13 amino acids long. J lost 5 bases, V lost 4 bases, and 2 bases had no gene match. The germline CDR1 and CDR2 sequences are LGHDT and YNNKEL (reference sequence). This CDR3 reads CASSPTGDQPQHF. In nucleotides, the CDR3 is TGTGCCAGCAGCCCCACAGGGGATCAGCCCCAGCATTTT.

This chain connects TRBV3-1 (or the pseudogene TRBV3-2) to TRBJ1-5; D gene ambiguous. The CDR3 runs 14 residues. V was trimmed by 0 bases and J by 2 bases, leaving 5 bases between them. Germline V gives CDR1 LGHDT, CDR2 YNNKEL (reference sequence). DNA of the CDR3: TGTGCCAGCAGCCAAGATTCAGGCAATCAGCCCCAGCATTTT. It is translated as CASSQDSGNQPQHF.

The chain recombines TRBV18 with TRBJ1-5; no reliable D call. With 6 bases removed from V and 1 base from J, the gap between germline ends came to 10 bases. CDR3 length equals 14 residues. CDR1 is KGHSH, CDR2 LQKENI, per germline. CDR3 loop: CASSLDMSNQPQHF. CDR3 sequence (DNA): TGTGCCAGCTCCCTCGACATGAGCAATCAGCCCCAGCATTTT.

The chain's CDR3 is CASSLEAGESPLHF. The CDR3 region has the DNA TGTGCCAGCAGCTTAGAAGCAGGGGAATCACCCCTCCACTTT. This chain joins TRBV7-2 and TRBJ1-6; perhaps TRBD1 as D (6 bases). Trimming stripped 1 base from V and 10 bases from J, with 11 bases between. The CDR3 runs to 14 residues. CDR1 is SGHTA, CDR2 FQGNSA, per germline.

This clone has only one observation. DNA of the CDR3: TGTGCCAGCAGCTTAGGAGCTAGCGGGGGGGCCGGAAAGACCCAGTACTTC. Its protein is CASSLGASGGAGKTQYF. The rearrangement links TRBV7-2 to TRBJ2-5, with 12 nucleotides matching TRBD2. The CDR3 runs to 17 residues. Unmatched junction bases numbered 9, after V lost 1 base and J lost 6 bases. Germline values: CDR1 SGHTA, CDR2 FQGNSA.

This clone was detected only once. The chain carries TRBV29-1 and TRBJ2-3; 10 bases fit TRBD2. The germline V gene has CDR1 SQVTM and CDR2 ANQGSEA. There are 15 residues in the CDR3. After removal of 7 bases from V and 4 bases from J, the junction contained 11 bases not matched to a gene. The CDR3 DNA reads TGCAGCGCTATCTCTAGCGGGGGTCGGTCAGATACGCAGTATTTT. Its translation: CSAISSGGRSDTQYF.

The V gene is TRBV25-1, the J gene TRBJ1-2, with 9 nucleotides matching TRBD1. Germline CDR1 reads MGHDK; CDR2 reads SYGVNS. The CDR3 runs to 13 residues. Trimming removed 7 bases from V and 7 bases from J; junction bases left unmatched: 7. The CDR3 is CASTGTGSGGYTF. The CDR3 nucleotides read TGTGCCAGCACCGGGACAGGGAGCGGTGGCTACACCTTC.

The chain has TRBV6-4 and TRBJ1-1; the D is unclear. The germline CDR1 and CDR2 sequences are MRHNA and SNTAGT. V was clipped by 6 bases and J by 1 base, with 12 bases between them. CDR3 length: 14 residues. The CDR3 nucleotides are TGTGCCAGCAGGGAGGGCGGTAGGAACACTGAAGCTTTCTTT. Encoded protein: CASREGGRNTEAFF.

This clone was picked up one time. CDR3 amino acids: CASSVSPGGQYEQYF. In DNA, the CDR3 is TGTGCCAGCAGCGTAAGTCCGGGGGGCCAATACGAGCAGTACTTC. The rearrangement links TRBV9 to TRBJ2-7; D possibly corresponds to TRBD2 (7 bases). The CDR3 contains 15 residues. V shed 1 base and J shed 4 bases, with 15 bases lying between them. Looked up from germline, CDR1 is SGDLS and CDR2 is YYNGEE.

CDR3 DNA: TGTGCCATCAGACAAACAGGGAATCAGCCCCAGCATTTT. Protein sequence: CAIRQTGNQPQHF. This sequence joins TRBV10-3 and TRBJ1-5; possible D gene TRBD1, 6 bases. Germline CDR1 reads ENHRY; CDR2 reads SYGVKD. Deletions cut 6 bases from V and 4 bases from J, with 10 bases between. The CDR3 is 13 amino acids.

This clone appeared once. The genes are TRBV12-3 or TRBV12-4 and TRBJ2-7; D gene unclear. This CDR3 region has 11 residues. Between the trimmed V and J ends, which lost 3 bases and 4 bases, there was a span of 4 bases. CDR3 amino acids: CASSFLYEQYF. The CDR3 nucleotides are TGTGCCAGCAGTTTCCTTTACGAGCAGTACTTC.

This clone was seen just once. The rearrangement joins TRBV30 to TRBJ1-1; D remains ambiguous. The CDR3 spans 12 residues. Trimming cost V 3 bases and J 1 base, with 6 bases left between them. Germline CDR1 reads GTSNPN; CDR2 reads SVGIG (reference sequence). The CDR3 reads CAWRSQNTEAFF. Written as DNA, the CDR3 is TGTGCCTGGAGGTCACAGAACACTGAAGCTTTCTTT.

This clone was seen more than once but under ten times. The V call is TRBV28, the J call TRBJ1-5; D gene ambiguous. The CDR3 is 15 amino acids. Germline V lookup: CDR1 MDHEN, CDR2 SYDVKM. The ends were cut back, 5 bases at V and 0 bases at J, with 11 bases in the middle. The CDR3 reads CASSPYIYSNQPQHF. The DNA of the CDR3 is TGTGCCAGCAGTCCTTACATATATAGCAATCAGCCCCAGCATTTT.

The J gene is TRBJ1-1, the V gene TRBV21-1; the table names TRBD1, a call not compared with the DNA. TRBV21-1 is deemed a pseudogene. CDR3 length: 12 amino acids. DNA of the CDR3: TGTGCCAGCAATACAGGTGATTTTGAAGCTTTCTTT. Its protein is CASNTGDFEAFF.

The CDR3 reads CASALAGGPFEQFF. Here the CDR3 DNA reads TGTGCCAGCGCTCTAGCGGGGGGGCCGTTTGAGCAGTTCTTC. This chain uses TRBV7-2 with TRBJ2-1, with TRBD2 matching over 12 bases. V lost 8 bases, J lost 9 bases, and 8 bases stayed unmatched. The germline V gene has CDR1 SGHTA and CDR2 FQGNSA. The CDR3 runs 14 residues.

V is TRBV7-2 and J is TRBJ2-7; 12 nucleotides align to TRBD2. V lost 6 bases and J lost 4; bases outside the gene matches: 7. CDR1 is SGHTA and CDR2 is FQGNSA in the germline V gene. The CDR3 consists of 15 residues. CDR3 residues: CASRSSGGAQYEQYF. The CDR3 DNA follows: TGTGCCAGCAGGTCTAGCGGGGGGGCCCAGTACGAGCAGTACTTC.

The V and J genes are TRBV29-1 and TRBJ1-1; D unresolved. The CDR3 totals 14 residues. V was pared by 7 bases and J by 4 bases, with 19 bases between. CDR1 is SQVTM, CDR2 ANQGSEA, per germline. CDR3 sequence (DNA): TGCAGCGCTGGACTGGGATTGAGTGCCACTGAAGCTTTCTTT. Translation gives CSAGLGLSATEAFF. Drawing the rest from reference TRBV29-1 and TRBJ1-1, the complete variable domain is SAVISQKPSRDICQRGTSLTIQCQVDSQVTMMFWYRQQPGQSLTLIATANQGSEATYESGFVIDKFPISRPNLTFSTLTVSNMSPEDSSIYLCSAGLGLSATEAFFGQGTRLTVV.

The chain joins TRBV7-2 to TRBJ1-1; 7 bases map to TRBD1. This CDR3 region has 15 residues. Unmatched junction bases numbered 7, after V lost 5 bases and J lost 1 base. Germline values: CDR1 SGHTA, CDR2 FQGNSA. This CDR3 reads CASSKAGTANTEAFF. The CDR3 DNA is TGTGCCAGCAGCAAGGCAGGGACAGCGAACACTGAAGCTTTCTTT.